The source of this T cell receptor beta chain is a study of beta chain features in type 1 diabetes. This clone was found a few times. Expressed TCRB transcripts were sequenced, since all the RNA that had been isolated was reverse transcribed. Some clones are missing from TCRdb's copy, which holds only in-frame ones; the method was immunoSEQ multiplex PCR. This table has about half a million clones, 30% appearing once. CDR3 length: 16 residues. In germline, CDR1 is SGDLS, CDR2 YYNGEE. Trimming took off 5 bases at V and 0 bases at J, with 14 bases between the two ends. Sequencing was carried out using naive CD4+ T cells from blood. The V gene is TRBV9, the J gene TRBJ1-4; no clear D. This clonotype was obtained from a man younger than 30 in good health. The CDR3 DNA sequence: TGTGCCAGCAGTGGAGGAGAGGATGCAACTAATGAAAAACTGTTTTTT. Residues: CASSGGEDATNEKLFF. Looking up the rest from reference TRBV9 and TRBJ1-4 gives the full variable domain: DSGVTQTPKHLITATGQRVTLRCSPRSGDLSVYWYQQSLDQGLQFLIQYYNGEERAKGNILERFSAQQFPDLHSELNLSSLELGDSALYFCASSGGEDATNEKLFFGSGTQLSVL.